This T cell receptor beta chain appears in the sequencing data of a study of blood T cell repertoires in COVID-19. Overall study: T cells, B-cell-depleted T cells, or PBMCs provided the cDNA or gDNA that served as material.

Per the authors' pipeline: The assay estimated nucleated cells by amplifying reference gene primers. Profiling relied on immunoSEQ multiplex PCR, and the TCRdb table lists in-frame clones only, not all of them. Clone size and the V and J calls come from that table; the DNA yielded D and trimming. The data hold some 130,000 clones, with approximately 85% observed a single time. Germline CDR1 SGHNT, CDR2 YYREEE (reference sequence). The CDR3 totals 19 residues. V shed 4 bases and J 5 bases; nucleotides not matched to a gene: 16. This TCR was sampled from a human donor in a cohort sampled during active COVID-19. Specimen: peripheral blood. The J gene is TRBJ2-3, the V gene TRBV5-4, with TRBD2 identical over 13 bases. The CDR3 DNA reads TGTGCCAGCAGCCCCACACCTGGGGGGGGACTAGCGGGGTTAGATACGCAGTATTTT. Amino acid sequence: CASSPTPGGGLAGLDTQYF.